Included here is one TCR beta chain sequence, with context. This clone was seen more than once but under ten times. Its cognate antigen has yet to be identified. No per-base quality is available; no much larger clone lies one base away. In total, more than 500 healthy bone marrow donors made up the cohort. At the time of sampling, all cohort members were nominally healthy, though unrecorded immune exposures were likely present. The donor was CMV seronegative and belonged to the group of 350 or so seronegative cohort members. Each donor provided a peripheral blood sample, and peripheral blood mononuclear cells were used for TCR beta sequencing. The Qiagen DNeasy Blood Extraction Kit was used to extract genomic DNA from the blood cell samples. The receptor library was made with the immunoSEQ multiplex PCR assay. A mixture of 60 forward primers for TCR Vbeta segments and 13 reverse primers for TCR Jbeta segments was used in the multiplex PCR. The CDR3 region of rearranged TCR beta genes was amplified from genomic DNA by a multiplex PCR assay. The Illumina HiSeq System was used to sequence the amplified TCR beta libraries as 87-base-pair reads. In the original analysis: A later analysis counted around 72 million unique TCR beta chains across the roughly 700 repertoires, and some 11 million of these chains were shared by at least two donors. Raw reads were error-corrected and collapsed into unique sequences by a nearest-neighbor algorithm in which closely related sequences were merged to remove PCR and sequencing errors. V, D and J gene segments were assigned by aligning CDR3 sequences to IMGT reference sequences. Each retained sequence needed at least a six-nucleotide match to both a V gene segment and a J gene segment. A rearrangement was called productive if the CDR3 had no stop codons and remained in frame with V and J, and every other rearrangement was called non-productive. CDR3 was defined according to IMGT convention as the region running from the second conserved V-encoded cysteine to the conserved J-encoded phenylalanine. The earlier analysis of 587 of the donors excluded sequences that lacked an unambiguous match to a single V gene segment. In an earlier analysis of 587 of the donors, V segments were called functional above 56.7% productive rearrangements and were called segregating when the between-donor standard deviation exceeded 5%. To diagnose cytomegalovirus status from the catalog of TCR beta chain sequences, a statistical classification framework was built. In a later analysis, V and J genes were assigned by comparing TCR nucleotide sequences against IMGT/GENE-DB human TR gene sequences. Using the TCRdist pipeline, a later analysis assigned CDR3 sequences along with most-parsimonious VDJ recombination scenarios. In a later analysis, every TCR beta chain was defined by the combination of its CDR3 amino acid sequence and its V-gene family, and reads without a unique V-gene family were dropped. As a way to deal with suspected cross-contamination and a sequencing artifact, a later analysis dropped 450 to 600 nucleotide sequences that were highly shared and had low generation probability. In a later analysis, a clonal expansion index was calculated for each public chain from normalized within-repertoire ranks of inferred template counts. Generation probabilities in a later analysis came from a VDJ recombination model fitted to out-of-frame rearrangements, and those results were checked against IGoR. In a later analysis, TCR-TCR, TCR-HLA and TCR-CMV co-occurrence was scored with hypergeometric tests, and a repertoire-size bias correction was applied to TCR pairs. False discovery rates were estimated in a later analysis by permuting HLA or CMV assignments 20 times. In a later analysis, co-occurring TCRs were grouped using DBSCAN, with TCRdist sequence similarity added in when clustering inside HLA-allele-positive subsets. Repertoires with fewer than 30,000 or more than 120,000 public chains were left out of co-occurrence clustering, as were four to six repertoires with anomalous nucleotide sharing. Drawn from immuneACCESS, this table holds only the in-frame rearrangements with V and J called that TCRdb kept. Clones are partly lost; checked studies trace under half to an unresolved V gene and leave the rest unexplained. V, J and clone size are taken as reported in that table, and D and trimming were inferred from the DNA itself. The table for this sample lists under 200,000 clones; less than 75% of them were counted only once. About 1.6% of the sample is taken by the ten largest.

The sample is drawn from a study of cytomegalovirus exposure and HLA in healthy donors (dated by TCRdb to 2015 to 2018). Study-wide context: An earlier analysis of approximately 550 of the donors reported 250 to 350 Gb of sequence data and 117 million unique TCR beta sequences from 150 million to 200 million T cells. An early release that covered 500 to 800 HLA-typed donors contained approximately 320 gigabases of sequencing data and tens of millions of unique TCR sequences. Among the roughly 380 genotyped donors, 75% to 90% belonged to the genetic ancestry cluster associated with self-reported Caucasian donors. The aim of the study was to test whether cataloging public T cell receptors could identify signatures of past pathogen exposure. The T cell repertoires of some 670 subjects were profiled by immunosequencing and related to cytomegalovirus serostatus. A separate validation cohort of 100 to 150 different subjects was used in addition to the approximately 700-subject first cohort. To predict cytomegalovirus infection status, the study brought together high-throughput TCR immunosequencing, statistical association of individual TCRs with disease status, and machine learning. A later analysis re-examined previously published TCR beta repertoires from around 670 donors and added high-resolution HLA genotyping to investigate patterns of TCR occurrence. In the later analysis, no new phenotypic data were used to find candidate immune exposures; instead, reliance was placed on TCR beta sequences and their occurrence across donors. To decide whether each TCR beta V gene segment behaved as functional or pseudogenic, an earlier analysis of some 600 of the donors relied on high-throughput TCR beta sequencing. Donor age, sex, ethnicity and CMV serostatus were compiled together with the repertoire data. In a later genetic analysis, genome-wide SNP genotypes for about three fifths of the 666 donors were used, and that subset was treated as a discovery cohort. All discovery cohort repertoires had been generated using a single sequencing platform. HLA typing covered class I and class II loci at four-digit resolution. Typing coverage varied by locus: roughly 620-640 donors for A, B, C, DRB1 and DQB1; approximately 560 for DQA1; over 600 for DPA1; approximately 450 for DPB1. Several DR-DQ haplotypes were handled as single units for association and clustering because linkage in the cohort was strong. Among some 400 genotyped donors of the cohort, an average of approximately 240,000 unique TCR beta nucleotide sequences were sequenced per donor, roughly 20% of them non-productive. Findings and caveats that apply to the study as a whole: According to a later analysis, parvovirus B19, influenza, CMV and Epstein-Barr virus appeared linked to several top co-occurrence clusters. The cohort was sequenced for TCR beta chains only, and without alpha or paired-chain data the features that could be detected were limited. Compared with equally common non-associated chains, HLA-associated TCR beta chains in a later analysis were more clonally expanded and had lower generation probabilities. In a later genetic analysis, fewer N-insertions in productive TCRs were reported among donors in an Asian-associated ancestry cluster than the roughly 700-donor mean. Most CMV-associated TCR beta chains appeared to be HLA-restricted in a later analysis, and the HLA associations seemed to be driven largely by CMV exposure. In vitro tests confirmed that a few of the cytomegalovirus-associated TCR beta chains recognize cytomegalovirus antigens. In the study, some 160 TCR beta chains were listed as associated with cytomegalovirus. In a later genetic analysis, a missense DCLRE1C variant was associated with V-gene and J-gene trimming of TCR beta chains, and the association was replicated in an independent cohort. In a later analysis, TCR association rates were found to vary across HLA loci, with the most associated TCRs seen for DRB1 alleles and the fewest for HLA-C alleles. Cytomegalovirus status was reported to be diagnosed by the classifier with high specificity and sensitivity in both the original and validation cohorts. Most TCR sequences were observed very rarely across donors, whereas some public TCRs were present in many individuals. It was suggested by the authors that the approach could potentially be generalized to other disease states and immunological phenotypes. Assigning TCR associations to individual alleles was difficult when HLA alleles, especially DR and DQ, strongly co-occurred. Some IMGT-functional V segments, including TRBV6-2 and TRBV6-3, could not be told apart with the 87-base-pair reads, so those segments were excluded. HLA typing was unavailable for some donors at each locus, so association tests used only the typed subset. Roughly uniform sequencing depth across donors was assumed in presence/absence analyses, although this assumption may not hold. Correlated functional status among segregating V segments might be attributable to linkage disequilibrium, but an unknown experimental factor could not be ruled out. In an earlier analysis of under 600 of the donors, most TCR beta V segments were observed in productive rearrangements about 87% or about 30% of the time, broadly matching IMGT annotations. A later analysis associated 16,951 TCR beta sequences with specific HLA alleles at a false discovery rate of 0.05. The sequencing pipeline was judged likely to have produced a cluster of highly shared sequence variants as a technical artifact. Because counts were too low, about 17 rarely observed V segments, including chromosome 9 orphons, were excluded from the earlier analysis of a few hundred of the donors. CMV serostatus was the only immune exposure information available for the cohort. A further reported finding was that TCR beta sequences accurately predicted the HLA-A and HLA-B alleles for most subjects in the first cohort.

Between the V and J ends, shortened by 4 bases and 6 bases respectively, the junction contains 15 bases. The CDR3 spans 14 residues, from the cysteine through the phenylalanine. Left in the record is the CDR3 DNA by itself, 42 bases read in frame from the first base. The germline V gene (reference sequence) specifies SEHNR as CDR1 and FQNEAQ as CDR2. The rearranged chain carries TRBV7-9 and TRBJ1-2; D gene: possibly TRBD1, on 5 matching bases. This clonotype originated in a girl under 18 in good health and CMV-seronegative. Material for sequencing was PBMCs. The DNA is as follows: TGTGCCAGCAGCTCGCCAGATTACAGGAATGGCTACACCTTC. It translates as CASSSPDYRNGYTF.